The T cell receptor beta chain under discussion was sequenced for a study of shared clonotypes between healthy human individuals. Study context: In total, the donors were a couple of women and a few men aged 18 to 49.

In this sample, this clone turned up once. Its antigen is still unknown. V was pared by 6 bases and J by 2 bases, with 10 bases of the junction left unmatched. CDR1 is MNHNY and CDR2 is SVGAGI in the germline V gene (reference sequence). This CDR3 comprises 15 residues. Naive-designated CD8 cells lacked CD45RO, were positively enriched for CCR7, and omitted terminally differentiated effector memory CD45RA+ cells. Using approximately 200 ng DNA, approximately 30,000 T cell genomes, the sorted-subset replicate PCRs were run. The assay was immunoSEQ multiplex PCR, and TCRdb's table has in-frame clones only and misses some. The sample carries roughly 1,800,000 clones, less than 95% recorded once. Study outcomes and limitations: Sharing across several donors was seen in around 5.1% of naive CD4 clonotypes.

This TCR came from a man aged 18 to 30 in good health. The chain is built from TRBV6-6 and TRBJ2-7; TRBD1 agrees at 7 bases. Sequencing was done on a sample of naive CD8+ T cells sorted from blood. CDR3 nucleotide sequence: TGTGCCAGCAGCTCTGACAGGGAAGGGACCTACGAGCAGTACTTC. Translated: CASSSDREGTYEQYF.